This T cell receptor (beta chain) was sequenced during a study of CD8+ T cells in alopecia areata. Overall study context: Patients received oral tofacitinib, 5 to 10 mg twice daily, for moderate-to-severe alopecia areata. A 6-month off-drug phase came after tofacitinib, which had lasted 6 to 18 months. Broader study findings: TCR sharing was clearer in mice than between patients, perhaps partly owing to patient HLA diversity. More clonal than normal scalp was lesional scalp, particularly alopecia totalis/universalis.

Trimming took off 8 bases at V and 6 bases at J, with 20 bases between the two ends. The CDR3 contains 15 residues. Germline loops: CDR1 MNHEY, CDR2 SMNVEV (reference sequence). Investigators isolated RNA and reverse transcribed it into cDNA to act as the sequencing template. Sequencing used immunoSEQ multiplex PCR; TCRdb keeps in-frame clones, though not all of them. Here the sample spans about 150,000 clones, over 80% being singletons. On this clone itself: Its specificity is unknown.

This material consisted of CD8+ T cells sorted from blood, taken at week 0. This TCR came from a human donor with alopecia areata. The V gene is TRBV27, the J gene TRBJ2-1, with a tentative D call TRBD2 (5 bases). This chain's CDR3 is CASRSAAVESNEQFF. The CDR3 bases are TGTGCCAGCCGATCCGCAGCGGTAGAGAGCAATGAGCAGTTCTTC.